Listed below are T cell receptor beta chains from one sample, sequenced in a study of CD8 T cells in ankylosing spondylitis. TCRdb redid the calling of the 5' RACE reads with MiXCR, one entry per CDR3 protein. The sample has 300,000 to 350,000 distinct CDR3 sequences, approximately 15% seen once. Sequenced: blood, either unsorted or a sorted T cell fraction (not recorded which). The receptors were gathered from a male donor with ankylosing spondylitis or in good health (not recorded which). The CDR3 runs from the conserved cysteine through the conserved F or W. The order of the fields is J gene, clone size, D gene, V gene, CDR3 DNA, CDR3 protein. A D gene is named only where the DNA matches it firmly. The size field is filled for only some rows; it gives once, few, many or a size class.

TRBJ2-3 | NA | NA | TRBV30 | TGTGCCTGGAGTGTTGATCGGGGTACAGATACGCAGTATTTT | CAWSVDRGTDTQYF
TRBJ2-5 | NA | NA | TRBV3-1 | TGTGCCAGCAGCCAAGATCCGGAAGGGGGGGGACCTGGTTGGACCCAGTACTTC | CASSQDPEGGGPGWTQYF
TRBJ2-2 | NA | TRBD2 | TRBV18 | TGTGCCAGCTCACCACCCGGGACTAGCGGGAGACGGGGGCCCGGGGAGCTGTTTTTT | CASSPPGTSGRRGPGELFF
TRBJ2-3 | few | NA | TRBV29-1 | TGCAGCGTTTCAGGACCCGGGAATGCAGATACGCAGTATTTT | CSVSGPGNADTQYF
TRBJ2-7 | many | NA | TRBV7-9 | TGTGCCAGCAGCTTAGGGGCACCCTCCTACGAGCAGTACTTC | CASSLGAPSYEQYF
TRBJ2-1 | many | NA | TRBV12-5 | TGTGCTAGTGGTTTGGTAGCTGCGTATCCGTTCTTC | CASGLVAAYPFF
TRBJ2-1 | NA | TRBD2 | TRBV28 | TGTGCCAGCACCGCAGGAGGGACTAGCGCCTACAATGAGCAGTTCTTC | CASTAGGTSAYNEQFF
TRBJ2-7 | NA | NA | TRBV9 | TGTGCCAGCAGCGTAGATTCGGGTCCGCGGGAGCAGTACTTC | CASSVDSGPREQYF
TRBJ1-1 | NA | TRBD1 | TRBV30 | TGTGCCTGGGGAGGGGGCCCCTACATTTATAACACTGAAGCTTTCTTT | CAWGGGPYIYNTEAFF
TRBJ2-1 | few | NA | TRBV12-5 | TGTGCTAGTGGTTTGGAGCTGAGTGAGCAGTTCTTC | CASGLELSEQFF
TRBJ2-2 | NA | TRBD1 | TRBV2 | TGTGCCATCTGTCCATACCGGGACAGGGGGCCAGCGAACACCGGGGAGCTGTTTTTT | CAICPYRDRGPANTGELFF
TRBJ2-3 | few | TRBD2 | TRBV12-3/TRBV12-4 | TGTGCCAGCCTGACTAGCGTTGATACGCAGTATTTT | CASLTSVDTQYF
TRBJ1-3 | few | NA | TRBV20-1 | TGCAGTGCCACCAGTCGGCGAGGAAACACCATATATTTT | CSATSRRGNTIYF
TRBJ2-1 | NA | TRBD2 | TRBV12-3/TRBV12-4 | TGTGCCAGCAGGCTAGCGGGCTCCTACAATGAGCAGTTCTTC | CASRLAGSYNEQFF
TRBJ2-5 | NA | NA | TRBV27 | TGTGCCAGCACTAACGGAGAGACCCAGTACTTC | CASTNGETQYF
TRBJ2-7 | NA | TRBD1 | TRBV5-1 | TGCGCCAGCAGCCCTGGACAGGGGAGTTTCTACGAGCAGTACTTC | CASSPGQGSFYEQYF
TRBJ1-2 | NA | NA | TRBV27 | TGTGCCAGCAGTCTTTCATCAGGGGCCTATGGCTACACCTTC | CASSLSSGAYGYTF
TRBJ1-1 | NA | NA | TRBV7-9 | TGTGCCAGCAGAGGAATTAACAGGGTGGCGAACACTGAAGCTTTCTTT | CASRGINRVANTEAFF
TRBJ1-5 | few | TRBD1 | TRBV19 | TGTGCCAGTAGTATCATAACAGGGGGAAATCAGCCCCAGCATTTT | CASSIITGGNQPQHF
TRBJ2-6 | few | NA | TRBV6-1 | TGTGCCACTTACGGTACAGGGACTGGGGCCAACGTCCTGACTTTC | CATYGTGTGANVLTF
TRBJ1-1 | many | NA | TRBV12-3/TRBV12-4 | TGTGCCAGCCTCGGGGGGCTAACGAACACTGAAGCTTTCTTT | CASLGGLTNTEAFF
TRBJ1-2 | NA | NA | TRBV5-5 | TGTGCCAGCAGGCTTGGAGTGTTGCAAGCCCGGGAGAATGGCTACACCTTC | CASRLGVLQARENGYTF
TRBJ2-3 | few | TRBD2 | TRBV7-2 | TGTGCCAGCAGCCTTGAATTAGCGGGAACCTCAGATACGCAGTATTTT | CASSLELAGTSDTQYF
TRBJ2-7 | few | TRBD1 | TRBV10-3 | TGTGCCATCAGTGAGGGTGTATCGGTGGGACAGGGTAAAGAGCAGTACTTC | CAISEGVSVGQGKEQYF
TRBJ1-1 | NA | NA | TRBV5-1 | TGCGCCAGCAGCTTGGGGGGGACGGCGATGAACACTGAAGCTTTCTTT | CASSLGGTAMNTEAFF
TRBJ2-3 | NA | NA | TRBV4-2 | TGTGCCAGCAGCCAACCAACTAGACGAGGCACAGATACGCAGTATTTT | CASSQPTRRGTDTQYF
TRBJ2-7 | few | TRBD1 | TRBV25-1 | TGTGCCAGCAGTGAAACACAGGGGGCGGAAGGCTCCTACGAGCAGTACTTC | CASSETQGAEGSYEQYF
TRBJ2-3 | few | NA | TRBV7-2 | TGTGCCAGCAGCTTAAACATGGCGGATACGCAGTATTTT | CASSLNMADTQYF
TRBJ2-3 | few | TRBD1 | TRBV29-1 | TGCAGCGTTGAGGCTTTGGACAGGGGGGGATATACGCAGTATTTT | CSVEALDRGGYTQYF
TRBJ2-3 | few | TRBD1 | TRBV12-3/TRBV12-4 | TGTGCCAGCAGTTTAATGGGGACAGCCACAGATACGCAGTATTTT | CASSLMGTATDTQYF
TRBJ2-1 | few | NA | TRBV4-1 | TGCGCCAGCAGCCAAGATCACCCCTATCACGCTAACAATGAGCAGTTCTTC | CASSQDHPYHANNEQFF
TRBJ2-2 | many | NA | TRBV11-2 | TGTGCCAGCAGCTTTCCGGGATCTCGGGGCACCGGGGAGCTGTTTTTT | CASSFPGSRGTGELFF
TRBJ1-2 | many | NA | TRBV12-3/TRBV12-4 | TGTGCCAGCAGTTCTCCGGGACGGTCCTATGGCTACACCTTC | CASSSPGRSYGYTF
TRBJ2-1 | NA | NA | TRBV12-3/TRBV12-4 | TGTGCCAGCAGTTTAGGACAGCCGATATCCTACAATGAGCAGTTCTTC | CASSLGQPISYNEQFF
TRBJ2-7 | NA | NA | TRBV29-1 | TGCAGCGCTTCTCTAGGACGGGGCTCCTACGAGCAGTACTTC | CSASLGRGSYEQYF
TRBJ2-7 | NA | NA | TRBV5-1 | TGCGCCAGCAGCTGCCCCCCGACAGAATCCTACGAGCAGTACTTC | CASSCPPTESYEQYF
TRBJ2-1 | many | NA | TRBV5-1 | TGCGCCAGCAGCTTGGTGGCGGCCTACAATGAGCAGTTCTTC | CASSLVAAYNEQFF
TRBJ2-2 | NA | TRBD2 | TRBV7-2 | TGTGCCAGCACTCGGCGGGAGAGAAACACCGGGGAGCTGTTTTTT | CASTRRERNTGELFF
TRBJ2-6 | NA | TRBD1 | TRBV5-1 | TGCGCCAGCAGCAAGACAGGGGATTCAGCAGGGGCCAACGTCCTGACTTTC | CASSKTGDSAGANVLTF
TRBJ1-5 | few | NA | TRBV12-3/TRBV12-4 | TGTGCCAGCACCAGCACGGCGGGTAACCAGCCCCAGCATTTT | CASTSTAGNQPQHF
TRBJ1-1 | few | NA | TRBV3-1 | TGTGCCAGCAGCCCCCGACAGTACACTGAAGCTTTCTTT | CASSPRQYTEAFF
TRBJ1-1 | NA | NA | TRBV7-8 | TGTGCCAGCAGCCTGAATTTTGTTTGGACTGAAGCTTTCTTT | CASSLNFVWTEAFF
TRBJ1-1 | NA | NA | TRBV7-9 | TGTGCCAGCAGCTTAGAAGGGTTGGCTGAAGCTTTCTTT | CASSLEGLAEAFF
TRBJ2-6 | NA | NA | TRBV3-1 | TGTGCCAGCAGCCTCCGAGGACGGAGCTCTGGGGCCAACGTCCTGACTTTC | CASSLRGRSSGANVLTF
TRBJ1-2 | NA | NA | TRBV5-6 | TGTGCCAGCAGCTTGTTGAGGGTTTGGGACTATGGCTACACCTTC | CASSLLRVWDYGYTF
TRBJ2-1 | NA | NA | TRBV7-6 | TGTGCCAGCAGCTTAGCGGCCCAGCTTGGTGAGCAGTTCTTC | CASSLAAQLGEQFF
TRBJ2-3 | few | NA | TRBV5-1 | TGCGCCACCACAGGGCCGGGGGCAGATACGCAGTATTTT | CATTGPGADTQYF
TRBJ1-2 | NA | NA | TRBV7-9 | TGTGCCAGCAGCTTTCCCGATGATGGCTACACCTTC | CASSFPDDGYTF
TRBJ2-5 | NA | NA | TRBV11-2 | TGTGCCAGCAGCGCTCGAGGAATACGGGAGACCCAGTACTTC | CASSARGIRETQYF
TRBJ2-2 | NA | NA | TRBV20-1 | TGCAGTGCTAGTTCGGGAAAAAACACCGGGGAGCTGTTTTTT | CSASSGKNTGELFF